This T cell receptor (beta chain) was recorded in a study of blood T cells in healthy people across ages. For the second PCR, which ran for about 6 to 11 cycles, a sample-barcoded 5' primer and a J-beta primer mix were used. The template-switch adaptor, which had 12 random nucleotides, put a tag on each cDNA molecule. All samples gave at least 2.5 million CDR3-containing paired-end reads. TCRdb reanalysed the 5' RACE reads using MiXCR and keeps one entry per CDR3 protein. The sample holds around 1.5 million distinct CDR3 sequences, roughly 32% seen once. Isolating PBMCs gave at least 6 million of these cells per sample. CDR1 LGHDT and CDR2 YNNKEL come from the germline V gene (reference sequence). The CDR3 loop spans 12 amino acids.

Sequenced: blood. The TCR originated in a woman aged 30 to 39 in good health. This chain joins TRBV3-1 and TRBJ2-7, with D hard to call. The DNA end lines up better with TRBJ2-5; the J call may be wrong. CDR3 DNA: TGTGCCAGCAGCTATAGTTATGAGACCCAGTACTTC. Residues: CASSYSYETQYF.